The 14 T cell receptor beta chains listed next were all sequenced from one sample in a study of CD8 T cells in ankylosing spondylitis. Overall study findings and caveats: Made up of about eight highly homologous variants, a TCR beta motif appeared characteristic of ankylosing spondylitis blood.

Which antigens these TCRs recognize remains unknown. One entry per CDR3 protein results from TCRdb running MiXCR on the 5' RACE reads. In the table there are approximately 400,000 distinct CDR3 sequences, 17% of which are singletons. Material for sequencing was blood, either unsorted or a sorted T cell fraction (not recorded which). Receptors originate from a male donor with ankylosing spondylitis.

The chain combines TRBV20-1 with TRBJ2-5, with 10 nucleotides matching TRBD2. Germline V gene lookup returns CDR1 DFQATT and CDR2 SNEGSKA (reference sequence). The CDR3 sequence is 15 residues long. Trimming took 6 bases from V and 6 from J; bases not matched to a gene: 13. The CDR3 DNA sequence: TGCAGTGCGTACGACACTAGCGGGAAACCGAAGACCCAGTACTTC. Its protein product is CSAYDTSGKPKTQYF.

The chain uses TRBV18 and TRBJ1-6; D call uncertain. The CDR3 is 13 residues long. Deletions cut 2 bases from V and 10 bases from J, with 9 bases between. CDR1 is KGHSH, CDR2 LQKENI, per germline. The CDR3 here is CASSPSWQSPLHF. The CDR3, as DNA: TGTGCCAGCTCACCAAGCTGGCAATCACCCCTCCACTTT.

This clonotype has more than one count but fewer than ten. The rearrangement uses TRBV5-1 and TRBJ2-3; D is undetermined. The CDR3 runs to 14 residues. Trimming removed 4 bases from V and 0 bases from J, with 9 bases in between. Germline CDR1 is SGHRS and CDR2 is YFSETQ. The CDR3 loop is CASSKRPSTDTQYF. Written as DNA, the CDR3 is TGCGCCAGCAGCAAACGCCCGAGCACAGATACGCAGTATTTT.

The chain links TRBV2 to TRBJ1-2; 7 positions match TRBD1. V gave up 3 bases and J gave up 4 bases; unmatched junction bases: 5. Germline-derived CDR1 and CDR2 are SNHLY and FYNNEI. The CDR3 totals 14 residues. In DNA, the CDR3 is TGTGCCAGCAGTGAGGAGACAGGGCCCTATGGCTACACCTTC. It is translated as CASSEETGPYGYTF. Supplemented by reference TRBV2 and TRBJ1-2, the full variable domain reads EPEVTQTPSHQVTQMGQEVILRCVPISNHLYFYWYRQILGQKVEFLVSFYNNEISEKSEIFDDQFSVERPDGSNFTLKIRSTKLEDSAMYFCASSEETGPYGYTFGSGTRLTVV.

The V call is TRBV3-1, the J call TRBJ2-7, with 7 bases aligning to TRBD2. CDR3 size: 12 residues. Trimming removed 6 bases from V and 4 bases from J; junction bases left unmatched: 3. The germline CDR1 and CDR2 sequences are LGHDT and YNNKEL (reference sequence). The CDR3 region has the DNA TGTGCCAGCAGGGTTAGCGGGTACGAGCAGTACTTC. This gives the protein CASRVSGYEQYF.

The rearrangement links TRBV25-1 to TRBJ2-2; D call uncertain. V was cut by 7 bases and J by 2 bases, with 11 bases left in between. Germline V gene data show CDR1 as MGHDK and CDR2 as SYGVNS. This CDR3 is 14 amino acids long. This CDR3 reads CASTDVGNTGELFF. CDR3 nucleotide sequence: TGTGCCAGCACGGATGTTGGAAACACCGGGGAGCTGTTTTTT. The full variable domain, rest sourced from reference TRBV25-1 and TRBJ2-2, is EADIYQTPRYLVIGTGKKITLECSQTMGHDKMYWYQQDPGMELHLIHYSYGVNSTEKGDLSSESTVSRIRTEHFPLTLESARPSHTSQYLCASTDVGNTGELFFGEGSRLTVL.

The V and J genes are TRBV25-1 and TRBJ1-2; 11 positions agree with TRBD1. Germline assignment: CDR1 MGHDK and CDR2 SYGVNS. Trimming removed 7 bases from V and 7 bases from J; junction bases left unmatched: 11. The CDR3 spans 15 residues. The CDR3 nucleotides read TGTGCCAGCACTCTAGGGGGACAGGGGGATGTTGGCTACACCTTC. Amino acids: CASTLGGQGDVGYTF.

The CDR3 nucleotides read TGTGCCAGCAGTTACTCGTCAGGGGTGAGCAATCAGCCCCAGCATTTT. As protein: CASSYSSGVSNQPQHF. The chain couples TRBV6-2 or TRBV6-3 to TRBJ1-5, with D possibly being TRBD1 (6 bases). The CDR3 consists of 16 residues. V was pared by 0 bases and J by 1 base, with 10 bases between. Germline assignment: CDR1 MNHEY and CDR2 SVGEGT.

This chain links TRBV29-1 with TRBJ2-1, with D maybe TRBD1 (5 bases). The germline V and J ends were trimmed by 4 bases and 7 bases, with 17 bases remaining between them. CDR3 size: 14 residues. CDR1 is SQVTM and CDR2 is ANQGSEA in the germline V gene. CDR3 bases: TGCAGCGTTGGGGCCCCGGTAGGGGTGAATGAGCAGTTCTTC. It specifies CSVGAPVGVNEQFF.

This clonotype was seen a few times. This sequence joins TRBV5-1 and TRBJ1-2; TRBD1 matches at 8 bases. Trimming removed 3 bases from V and 6 bases from J; junction bases left unmatched: 7. Germline V gene sequence: CDR1 SGHRS, CDR2 YFSETQ. The CDR3 runs to 14 residues. In DNA form, the CDR3 reads TGCGCCAGCAGCTCCGACAGGGGTGGGGATGGCTACACCTTC. Amino acid sequence: CASSSDRGGDGYTF.

The V gene is TRBV20-1, the J gene TRBJ2-4; no clear D gene. The germline gives CDR1 DFQATT, CDR2 SNEGSKA (reference sequence). Trimming took 6 bases from V and 0 from J, leaving 12 bases between them. This CDR3 comprises 14 residues. The CDR3 nucleotides read TGCAGTGCCTTGATGGGTGAAGCCAAAAACATTCAGTACTTC. Protein: CSALMGEAKNIQYF.

V gene TRBV6-2 or TRBV6-3 combines with J gene TRBJ2-7; D not certain. Trimming took 2 bases from V and 2 from J, leaving 4 bases between them. CDR3 length: 12 residues. The germline CDR1 and CDR2 sequences are MNHEY and SVGEGT. CDR3 sequence reads: CASSYPTYEQYF. The CDR3 DNA reads TGTGCCAGCAGTTACCCCACCTACGAGCAGTACTTC.

This chain uses TRBV2 with TRBJ2-5; D uncertain. The CDR3 spans 11 residues. The germline V gene encodes CDR1 SNHLY and CDR2 FYNNEI. With 5 bases removed from V and 9 bases from J, the gap between germline ends came to 10 bases. In DNA, the CDR3 is TGTGCCAGCAGTTCCCTTAGATCCCAGTACTTC. Amino acid sequence: CASSSLRSQYF.

This clonotype was seen more than once but under ten times. The chain couples TRBV6-1 to TRBJ2-1, with D perhaps TRBD2 (6 bases). The CDR3 is made up of 16 amino acids. Trimming took 7 bases from V and 1 from J, leaving 17 bases between them. Germline V gene lookup returns CDR1 MNHNS and CDR2 SASEGT. CDR3 DNA sequence: TGTGCCAGCAACCTTGGCGGGGTCGGGTCCTACAATGAGCAGTTCTTC. It translates to CASNLGGVGSYNEQFF.